The clone carrying this T cell receptor beta chain was observed a handful of times. The source of the sample is a study of T-cell reconstitution after alpha-beta-depleted transplantation in children. CDR3 size: 13 residues. Germline V lookup: CDR1 DFQATT, CDR2 SNEGSKA (reference sequence). V lost 8 bases to trimming and J lost 5 bases; unmatched junction nucleotides: 8. Construction of the TCRbeta library involved unique molecular identifiers. Via MiXCR, TCRdb re-called the PCR reads, giving one row per CDR3 protein. The repertoire has over 550,000 distinct CDR3 sequences, roughly a tenth of them found once; the top ten carry 4%.

The sample here was PBMCs from the stem cell graft donor, taken from the stem cell graft. The chain carries TRBV20-1 and TRBJ2-1; 8 bases fit TRBD2. This receptor was identified in a human donor who donated a stem cell graft to a child with acute myeloid leukemia. DNA for the CDR3: TGCAGTCACAGCGGGAGAAATAACAATGAGCAGTTCTTC. This gives the protein CSHSGRNNNEQFF.